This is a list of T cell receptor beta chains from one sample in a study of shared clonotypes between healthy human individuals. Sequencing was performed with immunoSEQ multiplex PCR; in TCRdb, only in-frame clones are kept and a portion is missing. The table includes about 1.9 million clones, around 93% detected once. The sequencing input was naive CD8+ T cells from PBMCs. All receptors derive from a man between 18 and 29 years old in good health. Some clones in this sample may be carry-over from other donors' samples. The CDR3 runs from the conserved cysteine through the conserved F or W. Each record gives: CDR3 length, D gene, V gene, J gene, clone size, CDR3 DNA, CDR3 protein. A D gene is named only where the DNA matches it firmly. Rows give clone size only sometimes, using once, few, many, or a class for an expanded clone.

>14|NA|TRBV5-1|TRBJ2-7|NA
TGCGCCAGCAGCTTGGAGACTGATTCCTACGAGCAGTACTTC
CASSLETDSYEQYF
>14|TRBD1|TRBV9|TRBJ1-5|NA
TGTGCCAGCAGCGTGGGACAGGAGACTCAGCCCCAGCATTTT
CASSVGQETQPQHF
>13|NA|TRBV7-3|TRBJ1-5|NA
TGTGCCAGCAGCTTACGCAGGAATCAGCCCCAGCATTTT
CASSLRRNQPQHF
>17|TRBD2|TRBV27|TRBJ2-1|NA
TGTGCCAGCAGGGAACTATGGACTAGCGGGTCGTACAATGAGCAGTTCTTC
CASRELWTSGSYNEQFF
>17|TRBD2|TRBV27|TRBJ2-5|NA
TGTGCCAGCAGTTTATCAAGGGGACTAGCGGCTCGGGAGACCCAGTACTTC
CASSLSRGLAARETQYF
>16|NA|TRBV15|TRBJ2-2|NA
TGTGCCACCAGCAGGTCCCCGGGACGAAACACCGGGGAGCTGTTTTTT
CATSRSPGRNTGELFF
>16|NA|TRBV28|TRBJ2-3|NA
TGTGCCAGCAGTTTGGGGGGCCAGGGACTCACAGATACGCAGTATTTT
CASSLGGQGLTDTQYF
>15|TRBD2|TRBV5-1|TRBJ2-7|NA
TGCGCCAGCAGCTTGGCCTATAGCGGGAGATACGAGCAGTACTTC
CASSLAYSGRYEQYF
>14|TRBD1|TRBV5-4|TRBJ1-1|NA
TGTGCCAGCAGCGCGACAGGGGGCCCGGGTGAAGCTTTCTTT
CASSATGGPGEAFF
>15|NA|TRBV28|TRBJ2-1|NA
TGTGCCAGCAGTTTACCTTCGGGGGTGCTGGATGAGCAGTTCTTC
CASSLPSGVLDEQFF
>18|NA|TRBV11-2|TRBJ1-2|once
TGTGCCAGCAGCTCTCCTATTGGACGGACCCCAGCGTTCGGAGGCTACACCTTC
CASSSPIGRTPAFGGYTF
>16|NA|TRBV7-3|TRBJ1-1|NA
TGTGCCAGCAGCCCGGGACCGCGGGCCCTGAACACTGAAGCTTTCTTT
CASSPGPRALNTEAFF
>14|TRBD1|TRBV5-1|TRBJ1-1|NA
TGCGCCAGCAGCGTGACAGGGCTTAACACTGAAGCTTTCTTT
CASSVTGLNTEAFF
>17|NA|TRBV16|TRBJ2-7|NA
TGTGCCAGCAGCCAACCGCCCCCAGTGGTCGGTACCTACGAGCAGTACTTC
CASSQPPPVVGTYEQYF
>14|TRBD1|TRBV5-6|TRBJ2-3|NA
TGTGCCAGCAGCTTAGGGGGCCCGAGAGATACGCAGTATTTT
CASSLGGPRDTQYF
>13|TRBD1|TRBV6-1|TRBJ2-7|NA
TGTGCCAGCGGACAGGGGCCCTCCTACGAGCAGTACTTC
CASGQGPSYEQYF
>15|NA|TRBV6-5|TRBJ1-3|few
TGTGCCAGCAGTTACGGCGGAAGCTCTGGAAACACCATATATTTT
CASSYGGSSGNTIYF
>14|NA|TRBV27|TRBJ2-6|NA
TGTGCCAGCAGTTTCTCCCCTGGGGCCAACGTCCTGACTTTC
CASSFSPGANVLTF
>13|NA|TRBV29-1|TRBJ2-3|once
TGCAGCGCTCCGACCGCTCCCACAGATACGCAGTATTTT
CSAPTAPTDTQYF
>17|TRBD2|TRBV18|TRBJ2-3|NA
TGTGCCAGCTCACCATTGATAGCGGGAGGTCACACAGATACGCAGTATTTT
CASSPLIAGGHTDTQYF
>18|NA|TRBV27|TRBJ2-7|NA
TGTGCCAGCAGTTCACCTGCTGGACGGGATTCCTCCCCTTACGAGCAGTACTTC
CASSSPAGRDSSPYEQYF
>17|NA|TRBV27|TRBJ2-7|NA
TGTGCCAGCAGTTTCGGCCCCATGGGAGACTTTTTGTACGAGCAGTACTTC
CASSFGPMGDFLYEQYF
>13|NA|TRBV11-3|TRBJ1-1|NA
TGTGCCAGCAGCCGGAGGGAGAACACTGAAGCTTTCTTT
CASSRRENTEAFF
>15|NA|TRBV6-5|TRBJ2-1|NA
TGTGCCAGCAGTTACTCCGGAGGCTCCTACAATGAGCAGTTCTTC
CASSYSGGSYNEQFF
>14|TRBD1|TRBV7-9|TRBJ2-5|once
TGTGCCAGCAGCGACTGGACAGGGCAAGAGACCCAGTACTTC
CASSDWTGQETQYF
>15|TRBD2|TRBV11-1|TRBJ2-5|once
TGTGCCAGCAGCTTAGCAGGACTAGCCGTGGAGACCCAGTACTTC
CASSLAGLAVETQYF
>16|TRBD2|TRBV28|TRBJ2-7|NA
TGTGCCAGCAGTATCAGGACTAGCGGACCACTCTACGAGCAGTACTTC
CASSIRTSGPLYEQYF
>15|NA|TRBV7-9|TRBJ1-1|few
TGTGCCAGCAGCCTACCCGATACCCAGAACACTGAAGCTTTCTTT
CASSLPDTQNTEAFF
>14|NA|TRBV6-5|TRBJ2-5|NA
TGTGCCAGCAGTAATCAGGGGAGGCAAGAGACCCAGTACTTC
CASSNQGRQETQYF